The clone carrying this TCR beta chain came up once. Its antigen is unknown. The source of the sample is a study of CD8+CD57+ T cells in acquired aplastic anemia. Study results and limitations: For CD8+ Simpson's diversity, patients and controls showed no significant difference.

CDR3 and TCR beta VDJ profiling relied on a genomic DNA template. TCRdb analysed the reads with MiXCR anew, one entry per CDR3 protein. The sample records just over 200,000 distinct CDR3 sequences, 60% to 80% being singletons. This CDR3 region has 11 residues. The V end lost 5 bases, the J end lost 10 bases, and 12 bases lay between the germline ends. CDR1 is SNHLY, CDR2 FYNNEI, per germline. Sequenced patients had shown CD8+CD57+ cell expansion by flow cytometry. Severe acquired aplastic anemia was diagnosed in all patients. Sequencing was done on a sample of sorted CD4+, CD8+, or CD8+CD57+ T cells (not recorded which) from PBMCs. This clonotype was sampled from a human donor with aplastic anemia. The V gene is TRBV2, the J gene TRBJ2-7; D uncertain. DNA of the CDR3: TGTGCCAGCAGTATTCGGGCCGGCCAGTACTTC. Amino acid sequence: CASSIRAGQYF.